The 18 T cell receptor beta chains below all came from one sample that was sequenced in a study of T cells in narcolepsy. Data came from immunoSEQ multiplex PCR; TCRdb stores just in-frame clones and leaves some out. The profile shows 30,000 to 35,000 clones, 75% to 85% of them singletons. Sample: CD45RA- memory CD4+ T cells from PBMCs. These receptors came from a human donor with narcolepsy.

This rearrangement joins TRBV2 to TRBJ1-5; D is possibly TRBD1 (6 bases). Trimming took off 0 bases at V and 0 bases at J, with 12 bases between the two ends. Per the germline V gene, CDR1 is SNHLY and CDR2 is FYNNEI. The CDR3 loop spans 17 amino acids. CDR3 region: CASSEAGRGLSNQPQHF. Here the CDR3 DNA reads TGTGCCAGCAGTGAAGCCGGCAGGGGTCTTAGCAATCAGCCCCAGCATTTT.

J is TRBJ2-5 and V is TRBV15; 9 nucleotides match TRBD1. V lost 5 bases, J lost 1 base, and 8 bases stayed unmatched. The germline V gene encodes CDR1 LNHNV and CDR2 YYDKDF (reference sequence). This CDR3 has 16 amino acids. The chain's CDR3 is CATSVTGGQGQETQYF. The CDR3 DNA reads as TGTGCCACCAGCGTAACGGGGGGACAGGGCCAAGAGACCCAGTACTTC.

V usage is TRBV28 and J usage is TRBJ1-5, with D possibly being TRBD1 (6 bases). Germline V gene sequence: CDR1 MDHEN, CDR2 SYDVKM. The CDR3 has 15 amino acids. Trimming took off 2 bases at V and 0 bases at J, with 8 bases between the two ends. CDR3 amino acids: CASSLRGASNQPQHF. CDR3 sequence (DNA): TGTGCCAGCAGTTTACGGGGGGCTAGCAATCAGCCCCAGCATTTT.

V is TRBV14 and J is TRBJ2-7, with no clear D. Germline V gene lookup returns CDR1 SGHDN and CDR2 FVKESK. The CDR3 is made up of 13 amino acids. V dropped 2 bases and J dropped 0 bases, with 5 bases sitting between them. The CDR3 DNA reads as TGTGCCAGCAGCCAATCCCTCTCCTACGAGCAGTACTTC. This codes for CASSQSLSYEQYF.

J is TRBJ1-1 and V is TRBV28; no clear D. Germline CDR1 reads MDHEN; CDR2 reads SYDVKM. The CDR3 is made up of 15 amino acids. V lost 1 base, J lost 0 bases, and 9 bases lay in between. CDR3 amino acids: CASSLYAPMNTEAFF. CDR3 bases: TGTGCCAGCAGTTTATACGCCCCAATGAACACTGAAGCTTTCTTT. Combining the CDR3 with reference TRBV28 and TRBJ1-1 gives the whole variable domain DVKVTQSSRYLVKRTGEKVFLECVQDMDHENMFWYRQDPGLGLRLIYFSYDVKMKEKGDIPEGYSVSREKKERFSLILESASTNQTSMYLCASSLYAPMNTEAFFGQGTRLTVV.

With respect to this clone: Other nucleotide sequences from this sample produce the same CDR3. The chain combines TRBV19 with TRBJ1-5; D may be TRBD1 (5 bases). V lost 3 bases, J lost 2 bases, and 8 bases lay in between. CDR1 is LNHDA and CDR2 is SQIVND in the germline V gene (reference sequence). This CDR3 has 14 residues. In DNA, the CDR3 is TGTGCCAGTAGTATTACAGGAGGCAATCAGCCCCAGCATTTT. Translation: CASSITGGNQPQHF.

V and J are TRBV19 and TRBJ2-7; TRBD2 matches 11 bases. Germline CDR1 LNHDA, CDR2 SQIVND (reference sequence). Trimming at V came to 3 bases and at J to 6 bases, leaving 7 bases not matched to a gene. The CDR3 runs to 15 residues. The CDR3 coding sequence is TGTGCCAGTAGTATCCAACTAGCGGGAGAGGCCGAGCAGTACTTC. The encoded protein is CASSIQLAGEAEQYF.

DNA for the CDR3: TGCGCCAGCACCTCTGAGGAGGGGGACACTGAAGCTTTCTTT. Amino acid sequence: CASTSEEGDTEAFF. The rearrangement uses TRBV5-1 and TRBJ1-1; possibly TRBD1 for D (6 bases). CDR3 length equals 14 residues. Trimming pared 6 bases from V and 3 bases from J, leaving 15 bases between. CDR1 is SGHRS and CDR2 is YFSETQ in the germline V gene.

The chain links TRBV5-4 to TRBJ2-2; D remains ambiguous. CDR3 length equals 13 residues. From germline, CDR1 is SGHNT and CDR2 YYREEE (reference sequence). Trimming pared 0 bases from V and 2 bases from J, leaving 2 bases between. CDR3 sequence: CASSLVNTGELFF. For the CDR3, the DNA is TGTGCCAGCAGCTTGGTTAACACCGGGGAGCTGTTTTTT.

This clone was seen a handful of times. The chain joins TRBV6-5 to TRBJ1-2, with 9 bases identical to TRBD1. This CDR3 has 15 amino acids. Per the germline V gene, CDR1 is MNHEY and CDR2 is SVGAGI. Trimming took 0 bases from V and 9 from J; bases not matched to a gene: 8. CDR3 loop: CASSYSLDRGDRYTF. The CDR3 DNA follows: TGTGCCAGCAGTTACTCGCTGGACAGGGGCGACCGCTACACCTTC.

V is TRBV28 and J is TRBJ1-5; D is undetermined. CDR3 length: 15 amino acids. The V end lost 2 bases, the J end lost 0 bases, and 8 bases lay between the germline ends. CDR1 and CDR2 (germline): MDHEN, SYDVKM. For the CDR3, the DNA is TGTGCCAGCAGTTTAGCGGAGAATAGCAATCAGCCCCAGCATTTT. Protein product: CASSLAENSNQPQHF. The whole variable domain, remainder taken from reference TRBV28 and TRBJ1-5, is DVKVTQSSRYLVKRTGEKVFLECVQDMDHENMFWYRQDPGLGLRLIYFSYDVKMKEKGDIPEGYSVSREKKERFSLILESASTNQTSMYLCASSLAENSNQPQHFGDGTRLSIL.

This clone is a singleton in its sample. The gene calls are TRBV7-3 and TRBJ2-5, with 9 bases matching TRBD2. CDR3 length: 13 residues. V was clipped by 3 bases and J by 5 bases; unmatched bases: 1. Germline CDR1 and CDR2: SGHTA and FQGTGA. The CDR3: CASSLREGETQYF. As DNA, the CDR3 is TGTGCCAGCAGCTTGCGGGAGGGTGAGACCCAGTACTTC.

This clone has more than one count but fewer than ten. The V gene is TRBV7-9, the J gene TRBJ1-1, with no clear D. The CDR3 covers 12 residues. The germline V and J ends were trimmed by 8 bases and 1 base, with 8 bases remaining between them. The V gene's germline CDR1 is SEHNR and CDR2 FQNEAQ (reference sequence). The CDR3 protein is CASGRANTEAFF. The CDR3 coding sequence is TGTGCCAGCGGGAGGGCGAACACTGAAGCTTTCTTT.

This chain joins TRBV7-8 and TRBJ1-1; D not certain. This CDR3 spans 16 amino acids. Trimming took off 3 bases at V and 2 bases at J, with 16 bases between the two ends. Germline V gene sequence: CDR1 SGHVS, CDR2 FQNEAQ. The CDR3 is CASSLEYGSLNTEAFF. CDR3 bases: TGTGCCAGCAGCTTGGAGTACGGCAGCCTCAACACTGAAGCTTTCTTT. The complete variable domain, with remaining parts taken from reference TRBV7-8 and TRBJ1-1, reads GAGVSQSPRYKVAKRGQDVALRCDPISGHVSLFWYQQALGQGPEFLTYFQNEAQLDKSGLPSDRFFAERPEGSVSTLKIQRTQQEDSAVYLCASSLEYGSLNTEAFFGQGTRLTVV.

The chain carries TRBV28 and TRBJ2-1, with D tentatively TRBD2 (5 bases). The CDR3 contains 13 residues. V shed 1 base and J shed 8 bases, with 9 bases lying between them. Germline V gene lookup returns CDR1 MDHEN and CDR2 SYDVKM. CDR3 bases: TGTGCCAGCAGTTTATCAGGCGGGTATGAGCAGTTCTTC. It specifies CASSLSGGYEQFF.

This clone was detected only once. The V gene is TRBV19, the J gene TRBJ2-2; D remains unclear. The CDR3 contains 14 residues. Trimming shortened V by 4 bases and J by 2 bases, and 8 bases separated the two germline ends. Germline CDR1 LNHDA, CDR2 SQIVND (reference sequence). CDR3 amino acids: CASSRRRNTGELFF. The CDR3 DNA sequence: TGTGCCAGTAGTAGAAGAAGAAACACCGGGGAGCTGTTTTTT.

The CDR3 region has the DNA TGTGCCAGCAGCTTATCACTCAATGAAAAACTGTTTTTT. Its translation is CASSLSLNEKLFF. This chain links TRBV7-8 with TRBJ1-4; D remains unclear. Germline lookup yields CDR1 SGHVS and CDR2 FQNEAQ. The germline V and J ends were trimmed by 2 bases and 5 bases, with 6 bases remaining between them. This CDR3 is built from 13 residues.

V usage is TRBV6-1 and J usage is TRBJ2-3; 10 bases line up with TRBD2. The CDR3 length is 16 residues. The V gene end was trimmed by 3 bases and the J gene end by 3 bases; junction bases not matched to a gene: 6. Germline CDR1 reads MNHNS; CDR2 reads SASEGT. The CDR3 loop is CASSEGRLAGTDTQYF. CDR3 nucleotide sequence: TGTGCCAGCAGTGAGGGAAGACTAGCGGGTACAGATACGCAGTATTTT.